What follows are 24 T cell receptor beta chains derived from one specimen sequenced in a study of radiotherapy plus CTLA-4 blockade in lung cancer. Data came from immunoSEQ multiplex PCR; TCRdb stores just in-frame clones and leaves some out. The sample has just under 45,000 clones; roughly 64% are singletons. Material: peripheral blood, obtained from a patient treated with radiotherapy plus ipilimumab. All receptors derive from a human donor with non-small cell lung cancer who had a partial response to radiotherapy plus ipilimumab.

The J gene is TRBJ1-1, the V gene TRBV6-1, with TRBD1 matching 7 bases. With V trimmed by 9 bases and J by 1 base, 11 bases remained unmatched. Germline lookup yields CDR1 MNHNS and CDR2 SASEGT. This CDR3 is 15 amino acids long. This chain's CDR3 is CASRRGGNRNTEAFF. CDR3 nucleotide sequence: TGTGCCAGTAGGCGAGGGGGCAATAGGAACACTGAAGCTTTCTTT.

The V and J genes are TRBV27 and TRBJ2-1; D gene uncertain. Trimming took off 7 bases at V and 6 bases at J, with 19 bases between the two ends. The CDR3 has 15 residues. The germline V gene encodes CDR1 MNHEY and CDR2 SMNVEV (reference sequence). The CDR3 protein is CASTAVGSLFNEQFF. As DNA, the CDR3 is TGTGCCAGCACCGCGGTGGGTTCCCTCTTCAATGAGCAGTTCTTC.

V is TRBV21-1 and J is TRBJ1-4; TRBD1, as called in the table, went unchecked against the DNA. TRBV21-1 is reported as a pseudogene. This CDR3 has 16 amino acids. As DNA, the CDR3 is TGTGCCAGCAGCAAATGGGTCCAGGGGCTGTATGAAAAACTGTTTTTT. Its protein product is CASSKWVQGLYEKLFF.

This clone appeared a single time. The chain employs TRBV27 and TRBJ1-6, with D tentatively TRBD1 (5 bases). CDR1 is MNHEY, CDR2 SMNVEV, per germline (reference sequence). V was cut by 3 bases and J by 6 bases, with 9 bases left in between. This CDR3 has 14 amino acids. The CDR3 protein is CASSFSGGNSPLHF. The CDR3 DNA reads as TGTGCCAGCAGTTTTTCCGGGGGTAATTCACCCCTCCACTTT.

The chain uses TRBV10-3 and TRBJ2-1, with D perhaps matching TRBD1 (6 bases). V lost 6 bases, J lost 5 bases, and 11 bases lay in between. The CDR3 runs to 13 residues. Germline loops: CDR1 ENHRY, CDR2 SYGVKD. The CDR3 region is CAIRRDINNEQFF. Here the CDR3 DNA reads TGTGCCATCAGACGGGACATCAACAATGAGCAGTTCTTC.

The chain employs TRBV6-6 and TRBJ2-7; D call uncertain. The CDR3 totals 13 residues. Between the trimmed V and J ends, which lost 7 bases and 6 bases, there was a span of 16 bases. CDR1 is MNHNY and CDR2 is SVGAGI in the germline V gene (reference sequence). As DNA, the CDR3 is TGTGCCAGCATTATTACCCCCGGAGCCGAGCAGTACTTC. Translated: CASIITPGAEQYF.

This clone was seen just once. This chain connects TRBV5-1 to TRBJ1-2; no firm D call. Trimming left V 1 base short and J 6 bases short, with 16 bases between. The CDR3 has 15 residues. Germline V CDR1 and CDR2: SGHRS, YFSETQ. The CDR3 protein is CASSLIPGSGDGYTF. The CDR3, as DNA: TGCGCCAGCAGCTTGATACCGGGATCCGGGGATGGCTACACCTTC.

The gene calls are TRBV7-2 and TRBJ2-3, with 9 bases aligning to TRBD2. The ends lost 10 bases at V and 3 bases at J; junction bases unmatched: 17. Germline CDR1 and CDR2: SGHTA and FQGNSA. The CDR3 is 17 residues long. In DNA form, the CDR3 reads TGTGCCACGGGTCCGAGAGCGGGGGGCCACGGGACAGATACGCAGTATTTT. Translating gives CATGPRAGGHGTDTQYF.

The rearrangement links TRBV5-1 to TRBJ2-2, with 7 nucleotides matching TRBD2. Germline values: CDR1 SGHRS, CDR2 YFSETQ. CDR3 size: 17 residues. The V segment lost 0 bases and the J segment 7 bases; nucleotides outside the gene matches: 12. CDR3 sequence (DNA): TGCGCCAGCAGCTTGGATCAGAGGGAGGGCCGTGGCGGGGAGCTGTTTTTT. This codes for CASSLDQREGRGGELFF.

The chain recombines TRBV15 with TRBJ1-1, with D possibly matching TRBD1 (6 bases). The CDR3 has 14 residues. V was cut by 2 bases and J by 6 bases, with 13 bases left in between. The germline gives CDR1 LNHNV, CDR2 YYDKDF (reference sequence). The chain's CDR3 is CATSRPQGASEAFF. The CDR3, as DNA: TGTGCCACCAGCAGACCACAGGGTGCGTCTGAAGCTTTCTTT.

V is TRBV5-4 and J is TRBJ2-1, with TRBD2 matching 14 bases. Germline-derived CDR1 and CDR2 are SGHNT and YYREEE (reference sequence). The CDR3 is 14 amino acids. The trim removed 4 bases at V and 6 bases at J, leaving 0 bases unmatched. The CDR3 DNA sequence: TGTGCCAGCAGCGGGACTAGCGGGAGCAATGAGCAGTTCTTC. Protein sequence: CASSGTSGSNEQFF.

The CDR3 protein is CAWIWDGGATGELFF. CDR3 DNA: TGTGCCTGGATCTGGGATGGGGGCGCCACCGGGGAGCTGTTTTTT. This chain links TRBV30 with TRBJ2-2, with a possible D match to TRBD1 (6 bases). The CDR3 spans 15 residues. CDR1 and CDR2 (germline): GTSNPN, SVGIG (reference sequence). V shed 4 bases and J shed 4 bases, with 16 bases lying between them. Drawing the rest from reference TRBV30 and TRBJ2-2, the complete variable domain is SQTIHQWPATLVQPVGSPLSLECTVEGTSNPNLYWYRQAAGRGLQLLFYSVGIGQISSEVPQNLSASRPQDRQFILSSKKLLLSDSGFYLCAWIWDGGATGELFFGEGSRLTVL.

This clone was picked up one time. The chain links TRBV2 to TRBJ2-4; the D gene is possibly TRBD2 (5 bases). This CDR3 has 12 amino acids. From germline, CDR1 is SNHLY and CDR2 FYNNEI. The V end was cut by 3 bases, the J end by 10 bases, with 10 bases between. The CDR3 DNA reads as TGTGCCAGCAGTGAGAACGGGGAAATTCAGTACTTC. It translates to CASSENGEIQYF.

J is TRBJ1-3 and V is TRBV5-4; TRBD1 matches at 7 bases. Per the germline V gene, CDR1 is SGHNT and CDR2 is YYREEE (reference sequence). V was pared by 2 bases and J by 0 bases, with 2 bases of the junction left unmatched. The CDR3 sequence is 15 residues long. CDR3: CASSLNRGSGNTIYF. The CDR3 nucleotides read TGTGCCAGCAGCTTAAACAGGGGCTCTGGAAACACCATATATTTT.

This clone has just a few counts. This rearrangement joins TRBV27 to TRBJ2-4; 8 bases line up with TRBD2. Losses at the gene ends were 5 bases for V and 13 bases for J; bases not matched to a gene: 13. The germline V gene encodes CDR1 MNHEY and CDR2 SMNVEV (reference sequence). The CDR3 totals 14 residues. CDR3 DNA: TGTGCCAGCAGTCCCAATCCGAGTAGCGGGGTCCAGTACTTC. Amino acids: CASSPNPSSGVQYF.

The rearrangement joins TRBV10-2 to TRBJ2-7; D is unresolved. V was trimmed by 4 bases and J by 2 bases, leaving 9 bases between them. The CDR3 covers 13 residues. Per the germline V gene, CDR1 is WSHSY and CDR2 is SAAADI. The CDR3 sequence is CASSGLVPYEQYF. The CDR3 nucleotides read TGCGCCAGCAGTGGGCTAGTACCCTACGAGCAGTACTTC.

This clone was observed a single time. The chain joins TRBV4-2 to TRBJ1-2, with 9 bases aligning to TRBD1. V lost 4 bases to trimming and J lost 2 bases; unmatched junction nucleotides: 2. The germline V gene has CDR1 LGHNA and CDR2 YNFKEQ. This CDR3 has 14 amino acids. The CDR3 region is CASSLTGGNYGYTF. The CDR3 DNA sequence: TGTGCCAGCAGCCTGACAGGGGGAAACTATGGCTACACCTTC.

The chain is built from TRBV7-8 and TRBJ2-1; the match to TRBD2 covers 11 bases. This CDR3 spans 15 amino acids. Losses at the gene ends were 0 bases for V and 10 bases for J; bases not matched to a gene: 5. Germline CDR1 SGHVS, CDR2 FQNEAQ. CDR3 sequence (DNA): TGTGCCAGCAGCTTAGCGGGGAGACTAGCGGGGGAGCAGTTCTTC. It specifies CASSLAGRLAGEQFF.

The V gene is TRBV6-5, the J gene TRBJ2-2; 9 positions match TRBD2. V lost 10 bases, J lost 7 bases, and 13 bases stayed unmatched. Germline V gene data show CDR1 as MNHEY and CDR2 as SVGAGI. The length of the CDR3 is 15 residues. CDR3 sequence: CAIGLGGRAIGELFF. CDR3 coding DNA: TGTGCCATCGGCTTAGGCGGGAGGGCCATCGGGGAGCTGTTTTTT.

V gene TRBV5-5 combines with J gene TRBJ2-7; D possibly corresponds to TRBD1 (6 bases). Germline V gene data show CDR1 as SGHKS and CDR2 as YYEKEE (reference sequence). V was clipped by 6 bases and J by 2 bases, with 12 bases between them. The CDR3 loop spans 13 amino acids. In nucleotides, the CDR3 is TGTGCCAGCACCTGGACAGAAACCTACGAGCAGTACTTC. Protein sequence: CASTWTETYEQYF.

V and J are TRBV29-1 and TRBJ2-3; no firm D call. CDR1 and CDR2 from the germline V gene are SQVTM and ANQGSEA. The V end lost 0 bases, the J end lost 4 bases, and 11 bases lay between the germline ends. This CDR3 spans 14 amino acids. The DNA for the CDR3 is TGCAGCGTTGAAGATGCAGGTTTCGCAGATACGCAGTATTTT. Translating gives CSVEDAGFADTQYF.

This chain joins TRBV7-9 and TRBJ2-3; 11 nucleotides match TRBD2. V gave up 7 bases and J gave up 4 bases; unmatched junction bases: 10. CDR1 is SEHNR, CDR2 FQNEAQ, per germline (reference sequence). This CDR3 is built from 16 residues. The CDR3 DNA reads as TGTGCCAGCACCTACCTAGCGGGAGGCTCGTCAGATACGCAGTATTTT. Its protein is CASTYLAGGSSDTQYF. Together with reference TRBV7-9 and TRBJ2-3, the CDR3 gives the full variable domain: DTGVSQNPRHKITKRGQNVTFRCDPISEHNRLYWYRQTLGQGPEFLTYFQNEAQLEKSRLLSDRFSAERPKGSFSTLEIQRTEQGDSAMYLCASTYLAGGSSDTQYFGPGTRLTVL.

The chain carries TRBV5-1 and TRBJ2-2, with TRBD2 identical over 10 bases. The V segment lost 4 bases and the J segment 2 bases; nucleotides outside the gene matches: 5. Germline V gene lookup returns CDR1 SGHRS and CDR2 YFSETQ. CDR3 length: 16 amino acids. The CDR3 DNA reads TGCGCCAGCAGCCCGAAACTAGCGGGAAACACCGGGGAGCTGTTTTTT. Translated, it gives CASSPKLAGNTGELFF.

V gene TRBV6-1 combines with J gene TRBJ2-7; TRBD2 matches at 11 bases. The germline CDR1 and CDR2 sequences are MNHNS and SASEGT. The J segment lost 6 bases and the V segment lost 4 bases, leaving 5 bases of the junction unmatched. The CDR3 totals 14 residues. The CDR3 here is CASSALGTSGEQYF. The CDR3 nucleotides are TGTGCCAGCAGTGCTCTAGGGACTAGCGGCGAGCAGTACTTC.